This T cell receptor (beta chain) was retrieved from a study of blood T cell repertoires in COVID-19. Study in general: Collection of acute and convalescent COVID-19 samples took place in the United States, Italy and Spain. From T cells, B-cell-depleted T cells, or PBMCs came the material, which was cDNA or gDNA.

Methods used by the authors: Estimated nucleated cell counts came from reference gene primer amplification. Profiling relied on immunoSEQ multiplex PCR, and the TCRdb table lists in-frame clones only, not all of them. The DNA was the basis for D and trimming; V, J and clone size are from that table. The repertoire holds around 200,000 clones, 65% to 90% seen once, with 4.4% in the top ten. The CDR3 runs to 17 residues. Germline V gene lookup returns CDR1 SGHRS and CDR2 YFSETQ. The trim removed 0 bases at V and 3 bases at J, leaving 11 bases unmatched. Sequencing was performed on peripheral blood. The rearrangement joins TRBV5-1 to TRBJ1-1; 7 nucleotides match TRBD1. This TCR was recovered from a man over 45 with acute or convalescent COVID-19. CDR3 amino acids: CASSLGQGHTLDTEAFF. In DNA, the CDR3 is TGCGCCAGCAGCTTGGGACAGGGTCACACTTTGGACACTGAAGCTTTCTTT. The variable domain in full, with the rest retrieved from reference TRBV5-1 and TRBJ1-1, is KAGVTQTPRYLIKTRGQQVTLSCSPISGHRSVSWYQQTPGQGLQFLFEYFSETQRNKGNFPGRFSGRQFSNSRSEMNVSTLELGDSALYLCASSLGQGHTLDTEAFFGQGTRLTVV.